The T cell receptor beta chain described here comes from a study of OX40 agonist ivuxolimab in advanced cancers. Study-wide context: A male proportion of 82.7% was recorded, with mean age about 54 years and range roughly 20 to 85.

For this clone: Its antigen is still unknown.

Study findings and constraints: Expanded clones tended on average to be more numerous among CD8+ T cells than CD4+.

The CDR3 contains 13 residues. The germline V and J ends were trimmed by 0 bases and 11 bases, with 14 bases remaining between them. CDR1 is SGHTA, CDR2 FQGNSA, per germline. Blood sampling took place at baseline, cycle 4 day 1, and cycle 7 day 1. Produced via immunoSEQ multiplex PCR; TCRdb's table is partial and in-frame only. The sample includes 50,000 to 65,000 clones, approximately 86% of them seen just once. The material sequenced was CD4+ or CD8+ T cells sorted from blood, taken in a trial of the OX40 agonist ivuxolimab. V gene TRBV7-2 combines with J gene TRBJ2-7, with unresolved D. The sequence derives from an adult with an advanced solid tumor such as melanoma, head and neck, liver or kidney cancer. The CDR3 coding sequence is TGTGCCAGCAGCTTAGCTGGTTTCTCCTCCGAGTACTTC. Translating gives CASSLAGFSSEYF.